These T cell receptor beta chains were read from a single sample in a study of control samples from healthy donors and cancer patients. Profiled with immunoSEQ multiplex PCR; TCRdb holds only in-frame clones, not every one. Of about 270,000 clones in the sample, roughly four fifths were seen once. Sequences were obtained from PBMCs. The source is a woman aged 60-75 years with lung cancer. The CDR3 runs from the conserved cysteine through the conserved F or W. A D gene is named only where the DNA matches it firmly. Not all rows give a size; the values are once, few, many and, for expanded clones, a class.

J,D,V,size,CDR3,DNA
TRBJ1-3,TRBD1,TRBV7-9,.,CASSVGGSPGGTIYF,TGTGCCAGCAGCGTAGGGGGCTCCCCTGGGGGCACCATATATTTT
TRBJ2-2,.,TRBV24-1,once,CATSDRAGELFF,TGTGCCACCAGTGATCGCGCCGGGGAGCTGTTTTTT
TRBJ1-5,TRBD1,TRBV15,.,CATSSRTGTGQPQHF,TGTGCCACCAGCAGTCGAACAGGGACAGGTCAGCCCCAGCATTTT
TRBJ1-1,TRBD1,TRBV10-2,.,CASIPSGGWGSNTEAFF,TGCGCCAGCATCCCTTCAGGGGGATGGGGGTCGAACACTGAAGCTTTCTTT
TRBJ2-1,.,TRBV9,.,CASSVGPSSANEQFF,TGTGCCAGCAGCGTAGGTCCTTCCTCGGCCAATGAGCAGTTCTTC
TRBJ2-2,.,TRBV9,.,CASSVIGLAANTGELFF,TGTGCCAGCAGCGTGATTGGGCTAGCAGCGAACACCGGGGAGCTGTTTTTT
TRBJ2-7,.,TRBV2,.,CATTQGTSPYEQYF,TGTGCCACAACACAGGGGACTTCCCCCTACGAGCAGTACTTC
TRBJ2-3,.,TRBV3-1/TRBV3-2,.,CASSQGTSIDTQYF,TGTGCCAGCAGCCAAGGGACTTCGATCGATACGCAGTATTTT
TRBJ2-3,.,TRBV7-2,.,CASSFSHTDTQYF,TGTGCCAGCAGCTTCTCTCACACAGATACGCAGTATTTT
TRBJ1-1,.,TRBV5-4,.,CASSPAGYDTEAFF,TGTGCCAGCAGCCCCGCGGGCTACGACACTGAAGCTTTCTTT
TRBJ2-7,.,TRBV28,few,CASSTNPSARLYEQYF,TGTGCCAGCAGCACAAACCCTAGCGCAAGGCTCTACGAGCAGTACTTC
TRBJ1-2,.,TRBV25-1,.,CASSDSRNSETNYGYTF,TGTGCCAGCAGTGACTCACGGAACAGTGAAACTAACTATGGCTACACCTTC
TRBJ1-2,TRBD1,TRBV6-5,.,CASSQDRVSYGYTF,TGTGCCAGCAGTCAGGACAGGGTCTCTTATGGCTACACCTTC
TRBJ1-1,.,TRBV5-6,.,CASSFLGEAFF,TGTGCCAGCAGCTTCCTCGGTGAAGCTTTCTTT
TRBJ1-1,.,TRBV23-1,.,CASSHAGAGGAFF,TGCGCCAGCAGTCATGCAGGGGCTGGTGGAGCTTTCTTT
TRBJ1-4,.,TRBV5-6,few,CASSNPTNEKLFF,TGTGCCAGCAGCAACCCAACTAATGAAAAACTGTTTTTT
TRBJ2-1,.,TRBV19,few,CASSSGFINEQFF,TGTGCCAGTAGTTCCGGATTCATCAATGAGCAGTTCTTC
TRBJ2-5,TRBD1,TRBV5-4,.,CASSSEPGQSQETQYF,TGTGCCAGCAGCTCCGAACCGGGACAGAGCCAAGAGACCCAGTACTTC
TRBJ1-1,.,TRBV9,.,CASTKITGSAFF,TGTGCCAGCACCAAGATAACAGGGTCAGCTTTCTTT
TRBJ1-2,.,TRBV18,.,CASSPPDNYGYTF,TGTGCCAGCTCACCACCCGACAACTATGGCTACACCTTC
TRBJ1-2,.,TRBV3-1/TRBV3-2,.,CASSRYEGMDGYTF,TGTGCCAGCAGCCGCTACGAGGGGATGGATGGCTACACCTTC
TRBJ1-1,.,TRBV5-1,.,CASSVDQRLNTEAFF,TGCGCCAGCAGCGTGGATCAAAGACTGAACACTGAAGCTTTCTTT
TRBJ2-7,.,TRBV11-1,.,CASSLASSVLGIGEQYF,TGTGCCAGCAGCTTAGCATCTAGCGTTCTGGGAATCGGCGAGCAGTACTTC
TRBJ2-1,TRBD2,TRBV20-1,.,CSASWTSGAPYNEQFF,TGCAGTGCTAGTTGGACTAGCGGGGCACCCTACAATGAGCAGTTCTTC
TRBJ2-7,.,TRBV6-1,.,CASSDNLYEQYF,TGTGCCAGCAGTGATAACCTCTACGAGCAGTACTTC